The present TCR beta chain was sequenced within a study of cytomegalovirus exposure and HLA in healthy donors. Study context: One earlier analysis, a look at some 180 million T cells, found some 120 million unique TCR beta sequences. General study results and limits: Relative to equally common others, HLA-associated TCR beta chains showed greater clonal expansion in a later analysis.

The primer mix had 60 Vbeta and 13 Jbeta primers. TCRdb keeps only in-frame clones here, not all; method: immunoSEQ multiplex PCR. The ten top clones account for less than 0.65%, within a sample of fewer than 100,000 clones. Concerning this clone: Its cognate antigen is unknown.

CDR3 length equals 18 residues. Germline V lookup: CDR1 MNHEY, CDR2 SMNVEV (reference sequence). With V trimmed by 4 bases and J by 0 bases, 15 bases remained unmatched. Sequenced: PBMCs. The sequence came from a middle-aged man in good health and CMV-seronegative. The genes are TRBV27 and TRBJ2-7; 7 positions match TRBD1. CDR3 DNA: TGTGCCAGCAGTTCCCGTAACAGGGGATGGTGGAGCTCCTACGAGCAGTACTTC. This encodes CASSSRNRGWWSSYEQYF.